This TCR beta chain was observed in a study of human T cells and chemical hapten exposure. In germline, CDR1 is DFQATT, CDR2 SNEGSKA (reference sequence). The CDR3 extends over 11 amino acids. V dropped 3 bases and J dropped 8 bases, with 10 bases sitting between them. Ten or more counts support this clonotype. Each CDR3 protein gets one entry after TCRdb re-called the RACE reads with MiXCR. The sample has 150,000 to 200,000 distinct CDR3 sequences, roughly 14% seen once. The time point here: patch test 1, 2 weeks after DPC sensitization. Sample treatment: therapeutic diphenylcyclopropenone sensitization with weekly scalp DPC. Those who donated were patients with alopecia, 18 to 70 years of age, and suitable for DPC.

The chain uses TRBV20-1 and TRBJ1-1, with D possibly being TRBD1 (5 bases). Sequencing was performed on whole blood, taken in connection with sensitization to the hapten diphenylcyclopropenone (DPC). The clonotype originates from a woman aged 25 to 39 with alopecia areata. Some clones in this sample may be carry-over from other donors' samples. The CDR3 spells CSASRGTEAFF. The CDR3, as DNA: TGCAGTGCTAGTAGGGGCACAGAAGCTTTCTTT.